This TCR beta chain was identified during a study of blood T cell repertoires in COVID-19. Produced via immunoSEQ multiplex PCR; TCRdb's table is partial and in-frame only. The sample holds about 230,000 clones, about 83% seen once. The TCR was taken from a woman aged 45 to 65 with acute or convalescent COVID-19. The source material was peripheral blood.

The CDR3 reads CASSLGGYEQFF. The CDR3 nucleotides read TGTGCCAGCAGCTTGGGAGGGTATGAGCAGTTCTTC. The V gene is TRBV5-4, the J gene TRBJ2-1; TRBD2 might be the D (5 bases). This CDR3 region has 12 residues. Germline loops: CDR1 SGHNT, CDR2 YYREEE (reference sequence). With 0 bases removed from V and 8 bases from J, the gap between germline ends came to 6 bases.